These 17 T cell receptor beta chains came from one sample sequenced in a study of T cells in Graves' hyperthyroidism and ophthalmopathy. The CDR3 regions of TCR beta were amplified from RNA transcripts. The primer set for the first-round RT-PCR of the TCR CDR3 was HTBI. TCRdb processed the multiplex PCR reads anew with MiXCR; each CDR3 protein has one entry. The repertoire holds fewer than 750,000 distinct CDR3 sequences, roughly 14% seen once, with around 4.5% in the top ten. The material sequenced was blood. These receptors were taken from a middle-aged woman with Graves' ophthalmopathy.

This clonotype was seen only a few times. DNA for the CDR3: TGTGCCACCCGCACGGCGGACACAGGGATTAATAGCAATCAGCCCCAGCATTTT. Protein product: CATRTADTGINSNQPQHF. The chain combines TRBV19 with TRBJ1-5, with D maybe TRBD1 (6 bases). CDR3 length: 18 residues. Germline V gene sequence: CDR1 LNHDA, CDR2 SQIVND (reference sequence). V was cut by 10 bases and J by 0 bases, with 25 bases left in between.

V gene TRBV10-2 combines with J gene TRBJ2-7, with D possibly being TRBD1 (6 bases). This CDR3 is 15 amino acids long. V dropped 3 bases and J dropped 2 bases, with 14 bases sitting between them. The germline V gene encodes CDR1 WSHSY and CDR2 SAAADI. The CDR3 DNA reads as TGCGCCAGCAGTGATCTGGGAGCAGGGGCCTACGAGCAGTACTTC. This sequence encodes CASSDLGAGAYEQYF.

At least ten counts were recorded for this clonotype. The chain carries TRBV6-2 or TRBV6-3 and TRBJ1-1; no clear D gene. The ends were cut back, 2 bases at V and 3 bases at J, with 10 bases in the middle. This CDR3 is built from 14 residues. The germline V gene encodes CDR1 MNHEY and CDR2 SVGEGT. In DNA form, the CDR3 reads TGTGCCAGCAGTTACACCGAAGGAGACACTGAAGCTTTCTTT. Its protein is CASSYTEGDTEAFF.

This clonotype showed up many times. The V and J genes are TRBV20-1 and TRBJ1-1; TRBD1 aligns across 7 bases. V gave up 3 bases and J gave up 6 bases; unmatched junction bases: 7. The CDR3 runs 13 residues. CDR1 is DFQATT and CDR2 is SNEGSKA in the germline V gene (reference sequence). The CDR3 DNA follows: TGCAGTGCTAGCGATACAGGGGTGGCTGAAGCTTTCTTT. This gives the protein CSASDTGVAEAFF.

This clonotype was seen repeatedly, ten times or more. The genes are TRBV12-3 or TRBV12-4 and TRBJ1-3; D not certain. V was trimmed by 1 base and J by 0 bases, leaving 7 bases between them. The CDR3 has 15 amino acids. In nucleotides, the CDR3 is TGTGCCAGCAGTTTAGAAGGGAACTCTGGAAACACCATATATTTT. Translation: CASSLEGNSGNTIYF.

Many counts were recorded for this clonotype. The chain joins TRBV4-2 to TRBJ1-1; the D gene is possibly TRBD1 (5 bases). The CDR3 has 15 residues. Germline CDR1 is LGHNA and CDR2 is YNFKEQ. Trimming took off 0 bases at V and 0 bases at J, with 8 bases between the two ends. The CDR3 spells CASSQEDTLNTEAFF. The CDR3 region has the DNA TGTGCCAGCAGCCAAGAGGACACCTTGAACACTGAAGCTTTCTTT.

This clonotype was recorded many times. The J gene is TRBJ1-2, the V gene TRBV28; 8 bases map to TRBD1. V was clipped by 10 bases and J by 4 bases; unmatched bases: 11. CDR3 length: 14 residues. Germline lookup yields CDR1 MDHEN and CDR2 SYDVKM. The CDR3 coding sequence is TGTGCCACCGAGGGGACAGGTGGAAGCTATGGCTACACCTTC. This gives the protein CATEGTGGSYGYTF.

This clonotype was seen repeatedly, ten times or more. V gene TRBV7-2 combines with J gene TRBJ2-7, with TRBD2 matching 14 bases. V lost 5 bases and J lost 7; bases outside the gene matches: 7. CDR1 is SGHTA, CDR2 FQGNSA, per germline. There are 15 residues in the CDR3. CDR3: CASSVRLAGGEEQYF. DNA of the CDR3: TGTGCCAGCAGCGTAAGACTAGCGGGAGGGGAAGAGCAGTACTTC. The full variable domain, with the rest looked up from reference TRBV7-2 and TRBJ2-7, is GAGVSQSPSNKVTEKGKDVELRCDPISGHTALYWYRQSLGQGLEFLIYFQGNSAPDKSGLPSDRFSAERTGGSVSTLTIQRTQQEDSAVYLCASSVRLAGGEEQYFGPGTRLTVT.

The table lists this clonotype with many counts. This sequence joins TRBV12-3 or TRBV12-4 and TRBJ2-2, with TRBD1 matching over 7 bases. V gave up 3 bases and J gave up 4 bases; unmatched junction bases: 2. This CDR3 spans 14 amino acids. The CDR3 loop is CASSFGTATGELFF. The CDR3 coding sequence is TGTGCCAGCAGTTTCGGGACAGCCACCGGGGAGCTGTTTTTT.

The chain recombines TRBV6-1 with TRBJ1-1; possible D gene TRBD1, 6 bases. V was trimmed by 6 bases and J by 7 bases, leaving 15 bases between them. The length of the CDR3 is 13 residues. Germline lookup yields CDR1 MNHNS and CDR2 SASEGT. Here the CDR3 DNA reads TGTGCCAGCAGACGGGCAGGGGTCTTTGAAGCTTTCTTT. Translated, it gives CASRRAGVFEAFF.

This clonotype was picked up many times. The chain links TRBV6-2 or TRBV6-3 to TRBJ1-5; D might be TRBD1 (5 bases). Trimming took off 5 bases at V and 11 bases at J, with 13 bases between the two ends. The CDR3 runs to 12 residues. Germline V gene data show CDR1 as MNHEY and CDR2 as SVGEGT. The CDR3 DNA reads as TGTGCCAGCAGTCTCCGGGGGGTCTCCCAGCATTTT. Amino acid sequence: CASSLRGVSQHF.

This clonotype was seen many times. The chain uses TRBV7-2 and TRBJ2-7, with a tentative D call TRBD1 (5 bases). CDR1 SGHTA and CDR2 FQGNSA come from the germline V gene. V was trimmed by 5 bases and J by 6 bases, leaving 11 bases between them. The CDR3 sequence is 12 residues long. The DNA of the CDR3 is TGTGCCAGCAGCACTTATAGGGGCGAGCAGTACTTC. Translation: CASSTYRGEQYF. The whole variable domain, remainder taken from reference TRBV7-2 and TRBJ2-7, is GAGVSQSPSNKVTEKGKDVELRCDPISGHTALYWYRQSLGQGLEFLIYFQGNSAPDKSGLPSDRFSAERTGGSVSTLTIQRTQQEDSAVYLCASSTYRGEQYFGPGTRLTVT.

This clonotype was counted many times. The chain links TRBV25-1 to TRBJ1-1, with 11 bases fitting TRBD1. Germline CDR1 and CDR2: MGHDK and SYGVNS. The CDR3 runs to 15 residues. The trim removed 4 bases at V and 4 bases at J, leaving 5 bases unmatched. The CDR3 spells CASSGDRGFGTEAFF. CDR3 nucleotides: TGTGCCAGCAGTGGGGACAGGGGGTTCGGCACTGAAGCTTTCTTT.

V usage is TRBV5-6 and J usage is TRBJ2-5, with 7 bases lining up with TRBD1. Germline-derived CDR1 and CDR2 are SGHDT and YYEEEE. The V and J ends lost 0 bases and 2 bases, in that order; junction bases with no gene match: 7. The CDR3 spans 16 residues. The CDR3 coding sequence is TGTGCCAGCAGCTTGGCGATCTGGGACAGACAAGAGACCCAGTACTTC. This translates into CASSLAIWDRQETQYF.

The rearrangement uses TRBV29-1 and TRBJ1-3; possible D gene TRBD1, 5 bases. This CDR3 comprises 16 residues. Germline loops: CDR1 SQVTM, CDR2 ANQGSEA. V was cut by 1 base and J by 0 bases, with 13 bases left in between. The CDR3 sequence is CSVEVPGTNSGNTIYF. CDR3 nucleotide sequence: TGCAGCGTTGAAGTTCCGGGGACTAACTCTGGAAACACCATATATTTT.

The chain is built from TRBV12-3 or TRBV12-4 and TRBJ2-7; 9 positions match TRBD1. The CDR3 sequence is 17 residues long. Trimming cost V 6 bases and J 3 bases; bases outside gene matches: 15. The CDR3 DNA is TGTGCCAGCAGCCCCCGGGACAGGGAGGGATTCGGCTACGAGCAGTACTTC. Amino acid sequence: CASSPRDREGFGYEQYF.

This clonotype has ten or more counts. CDR3 sequence: CASSLGLGGVWYGYTF. The CDR3 nucleotides are TGTGCCAGCAGCTTGGGCCTCGGAGGTGTTTGGTATGGCTACACCTTC. V usage is TRBV5-6 and J usage is TRBJ1-2; D is ambiguous. This CDR3 contains 16 residues. CDR1 and CDR2 from the germline V gene are SGHDT and YYEEEE. The ends were cut back, 0 bases at V and 5 bases at J, with 17 bases in the middle.